The 20 T cell receptor beta chains below were found in one sample sequenced in a study of early T cells in non-severe SARS-CoV-2 infection. MiXCR, run by TCRdb on the 5' RACE reads, gives a single entry per CDR3 protein. The sample includes around 30,000 distinct CDR3 sequences, approximately 5.9% of them seen just once. The specimen was whole blood. The receptors stem from an adult who was a healthcare worker with PCR-confirmed SARS-CoV-2 infection or an uninfected control (not recorded which).

The chain couples TRBV20-1 to TRBJ2-1; TRBD2 aligns across 9 bases. There are 17 residues in the CDR3. J was trimmed by 4 bases and V by 2 bases; bases with no gene match: 12. Germline V CDR1 and CDR2: DFQATT, SNEGSKA (reference sequence). CDR3 nucleotides: TGCAGTGCTAGATCGGAGGGTAGCGGGAGAGTTTACAATGAGCAGTTCTTC. Protein: CSARSEGSGRVYNEQFF.

The sample holds a few counts of this clonotype. This chain's CDR3 is CASSFGGQGENEKLFF. CDR3 coding DNA: TGTGCCAGCAGCTTCGGTGGACAGGGGGAGAATGAAAAACTGTTTTTT. This chain uses TRBV5-4 with TRBJ1-4; 10 bases agree with TRBD1. CDR1 and CDR2 from the germline V gene are SGHNT and YYREEE (reference sequence). Germline trimming cut 2 bases from V and 5 bases from J; bases unmatched to any gene: 6. The CDR3 has 16 amino acids.

This rearrangement joins TRBV14 to TRBJ2-5; D is unclear. The CDR3 contains 18 residues. CDR1 SGHDN and CDR2 FVKESK come from the germline V gene. Trimming took 1 base from V and 2 from J, leaving 20 bases between them. DNA of the CDR3: TGTGCCAGCAGCCAAGTGTTCATGAGAGGTTTTATACAAGAGACCCAGTACTTC. This sequence encodes CASSQVFMRGFIQETQYF.

This clonotype was seen a handful of times. V and J are TRBV4-2 and TRBJ2-7, with D perhaps TRBD1 or TRBD2 (5 bases each). The CDR3 loop spans 15 amino acids. The germline V gene has CDR1 LGHNA and CDR2 YNFKEQ. Trimming stripped 4 bases from V and 2 bases from J, with 15 bases between. Here the CDR3 DNA reads TGTGCCAGCAGCCGTGGGGGAGAACGTCCCTACGAGCAGTACTTC. Its translation: CASSRGGERPYEQYF.

Ten or more counts support this clonotype. The chain employs TRBV20-1 and TRBJ1-1; 8 nucleotides align to TRBD1. Germline trimming cut 1 base from V and 5 bases from J; bases unmatched to any gene: 15. CDR3 length: 17 residues. CDR1 is DFQATT, CDR2 SNEGSKA, per germline (reference sequence). In DNA form, the CDR3 reads TGCAGTGCTAGAGGGAGGGTAACCAGGGGGCGCAGGACTGAAGCTTTCTTT. Encoded protein: CSARGRVTRGRRTEAFF.

This clonotype has a count of ten or more. The genes are TRBV20-1 and TRBJ2-7; D not resolved. Germline values: CDR1 DFQATT, CDR2 SNEGSKA (reference sequence). This CDR3 contains 13 residues. Trimming took off 3 bases at V and 0 bases at J, with 9 bases between the two ends. The CDR3 DNA reads as TGCAGTGCTAGGGAAAGGATCTCCTACGAGCAGTACTTC. Translating gives CSARERISYEQYF.

This clonotype was counted between two and nine times. V and J are TRBV12-3 or TRBV12-4 and TRBJ2-1, with D possibly being TRBD2 (6 bases). Trimming pared 4 bases from V and 6 bases from J, leaving 22 bases between. The CDR3 is 17 amino acids. The CDR3 spells CASSSVMGTRTANEQFF. CDR3 nucleotides: TGTGCCAGCAGTTCAGTCATGGGGACTCGTACAGCCAATGAGCAGTTCTTC.

This clonotype was picked up a small number of times. In DNA form, the CDR3 reads TGTGCCAGCAGCTTATGGCGGCAGTTGAACACCGGGGAGCTGTTTTTT. Translated: CASSLWRQLNTGELFF. The genes are TRBV7-2 and TRBJ2-2; no reliable D call. CDR3 length equals 16 residues. V was cut by 2 bases and J by 1 base, with 11 bases left in between. The germline V gene encodes CDR1 SGHTA and CDR2 FQGNSA.

V and J are TRBV10-3 and TRBJ2-3; 9 bases agree with TRBD2. The germline V gene encodes CDR1 ENHRY and CDR2 SYGVKD. The CDR3 length is 15 residues. V was clipped by 8 bases and J by 0 bases; unmatched bases: 6. The chain's CDR3 is CAIGSGRRSTDTQYF. Written as DNA, the CDR3 is TGTGCCATCGGAAGCGGGAGGAGGAGCACAGATACGCAGTATTTT.

This clonotype was seen ten or more times. This rearrangement joins TRBV30 to TRBJ1-1; 10 bases fit TRBD1. V lost 3 bases and J lost 10; bases outside the gene matches: 2. CDR3 size: 11 residues. CDR1 and CDR2 (germline): GTSNPN, SVGIG (reference sequence). The CDR3 protein is CAWRRDRGAFF. The CDR3 DNA sequence: TGTGCCTGGAGGAGGGACAGGGGAGCTTTCTTT.

By sample fraction, this clonotype is medium-sized. This rearrangement joins TRBV28 to TRBJ2-6, with unresolved D. Germline lookup yields CDR1 MDHEN and CDR2 SYDVKM. The length of the CDR3 is 15 residues. With 2 bases removed from V and 0 bases from J, the gap between germline ends came to 5 bases. CDR3: CASSLRISGANVLTF. The CDR3 DNA follows: TGTGCCAGCAGTTTAAGAATCTCTGGGGCCAACGTCCTGACTTTC.

This clonotype was counted a few times. J is TRBJ2-4 and V is TRBV28, with 8 positions matching TRBD1. With V trimmed by 3 bases and J by 5 bases, 3 bases remained unmatched. Germline V gene data show CDR1 as MDHEN and CDR2 as SYDVKM. This CDR3 region has 14 residues. CDR3 sequence (DNA): TGTGCCAGCAGTTTGTCAGGGGGCGAAAACATTCAGTACTTC. The encoded protein is CASSLSGGENIQYF.

The gene calls are TRBV6-4 and TRBJ2-2, with 8 bases identical to TRBD1. This CDR3 comprises 14 residues. V shed 6 bases and J 2 bases; nucleotides not matched to a gene: 2. Germline CDR1 MRHNA, CDR2 SNTAGT. Here the CDR3 reads CASSQGANTGELFF. The CDR3, as DNA: TGTGCCAGCAGCCAGGGGGCAAACACCGGGGAGCTGTTTTTT.

There are a few counts of this clonotype. The chain combines TRBV3-1 with TRBJ2-1; D remains ambiguous. The CDR3 spans 14 residues. V was trimmed by 4 bases and J by 4 bases, leaving 11 bases between them. CDR1 and CDR2 from the germline V gene are LGHDT and YNNKEL (reference sequence). CDR3 nucleotide sequence: TGTGCCAGCAGCCCCTTGGCGCGGTACAATGAGCAGTTCTTC. This sequence encodes CASSPLARYNEQFF.

This clonotype was seen at least ten times. V usage is TRBV10-3 and J usage is TRBJ2-5; D ambiguous. The length of the CDR3 is 12 residues. Germline CDR1 ENHRY, CDR2 SYGVKD. Trimming stripped 3 bases from V and 3 bases from J, with 5 bases between. The CDR3 loop reads CAISDEKETQYF. CDR3 nucleotides: TGTGCCATCAGTGATGAAAAAGAGACCCAGTACTTC.

In this sample, this clonotype turned up many times. The chain has TRBV5-1 and TRBJ2-5; maybe TRBD1 (6 bases). The germline CDR1 and CDR2 sequences are SGHRS and YFSETQ. Trimming left V 0 bases short and J 1 base short, with 7 bases between. The CDR3 sequence is 14 residues long. CDR3 loop: CASSLEDSQETQYF. DNA of the CDR3: TGCGCCAGCAGCTTGGAGGACAGCCAAGAGACCCAGTACTTC.

This clonotype was picked up many times. The J gene is TRBJ1-1, the V gene TRBV21-1. TRBV21-1 is termed a pseudogene. The CDR3 loop spans 15 amino acids. Here the CDR3 reads CASSKGHIMNTEAFF. In DNA, the CDR3 is TGTGCCAGCAGCAAAGGCCACATTATGAACACTGAAGCTTTCTTT.

This clonotype has at least ten counts. This chain uses TRBV9 with TRBJ2-1; 9 bases fit TRBD1. The trim removed 7 bases at V and 6 bases at J, leaving 5 bases unmatched. In germline, CDR1 is SGDLS, CDR2 YYNGEE. CDR3 length: 13 amino acids. CDR3 loop: CASQGQGGNEQFF. The CDR3 DNA sequence: TGTGCCAGCCAGGGACAGGGCGGCAATGAGCAGTTCTTC.

This clonotype was seen more than once but under ten times. This sequence joins TRBV12-3 or TRBV12-4 and TRBJ2-7; D gene ambiguous. This CDR3 region has 15 residues. V was cut by 0 bases and J by 3 bases, with 12 bases left in between. The CDR3 is CASSLAPGQYYEQYF. CDR3 nucleotide sequence: TGTGCCAGCAGTTTAGCCCCCGGGCAGTACTACGAGCAGTACTTC.

This chain links TRBV11-2 with TRBJ1-3; the D is unclear. Trimming shortened V by 4 bases and J by 4 bases, and 5 bases separated the two germline ends. The CDR3 is 12 amino acids. Germline-derived CDR1 and CDR2 are SGHAT and FQNNGV. The CDR3 DNA reads as TGTGCCAGCAGCTCCCGGGGAAACACCATATATTTT. It codes for CASSSRGNTIYF.